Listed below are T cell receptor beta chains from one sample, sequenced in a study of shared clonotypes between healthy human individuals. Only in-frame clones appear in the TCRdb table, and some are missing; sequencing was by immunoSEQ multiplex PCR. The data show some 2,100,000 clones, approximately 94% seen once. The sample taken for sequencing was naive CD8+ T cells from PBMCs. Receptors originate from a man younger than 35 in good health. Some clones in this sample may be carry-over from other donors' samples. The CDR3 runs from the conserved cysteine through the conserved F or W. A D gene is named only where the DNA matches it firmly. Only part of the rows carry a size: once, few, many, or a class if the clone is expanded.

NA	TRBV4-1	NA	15	CASSQDLGGKRTQYF
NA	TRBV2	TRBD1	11	CAGMTGREQYF
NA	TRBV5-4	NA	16	CASSLDYPGGANVLTF
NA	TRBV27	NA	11	CASTSTDTQYF
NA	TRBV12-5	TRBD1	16	CASGSLLGQGGREQFF
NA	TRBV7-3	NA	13	CASSLTRANEQFF
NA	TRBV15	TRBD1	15	CATSREGQAADTQYF
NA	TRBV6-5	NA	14	CASKGTPESGELFF
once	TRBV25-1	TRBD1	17	CASSGLLDRGGSYGYTF
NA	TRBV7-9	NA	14	CASSFPRGYNEQFF
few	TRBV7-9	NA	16	CASSLTVVSQNTEAFF
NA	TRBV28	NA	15	CASSYPGILRGTQYF
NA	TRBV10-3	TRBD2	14	CAISDLAGTDTQYF
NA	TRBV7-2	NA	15	CASSPEAVVSYGYTF
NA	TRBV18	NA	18	CASSPLSISAGFPYEQYF
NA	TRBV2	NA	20	CASSDGFIGEGTLGNQPQHF
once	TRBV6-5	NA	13	CASSPGTFYGYTF
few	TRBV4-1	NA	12	CASSLGNTEAFF
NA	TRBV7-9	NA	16	CASSLWPPDRGYEQYF
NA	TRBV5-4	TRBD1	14	CASSWDRGSDEQYF
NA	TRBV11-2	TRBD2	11	CASSYGLVCHF
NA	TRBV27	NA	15	CASSLLGARIYGYTF
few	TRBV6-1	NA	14	CASSDWRTSDEQYF
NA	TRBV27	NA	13	CASYRVDTGELFF
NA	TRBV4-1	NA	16	CASSQGPQSGANVLTF
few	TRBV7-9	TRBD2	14	CASTSGLAGYEQYF
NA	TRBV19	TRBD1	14	CASTRQGLRTEAFF
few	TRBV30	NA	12	CAWSVITLEQYF
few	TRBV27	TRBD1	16	CASSLSKGARDYGYTF
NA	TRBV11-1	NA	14	CASSLVGVGETQYF
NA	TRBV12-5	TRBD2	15	CASGLGVVAGERQYF
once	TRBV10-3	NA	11	CATTSGTEAFF